This T cell receptor beta chain was identified in a study of T cell changes during pregnancy in multiple sclerosis. Data came from immunoSEQ multiplex PCR; TCRdb stores just in-frame clones and leaves some out. The sample holds some 60,000 clones, 90% seen once. Unmatched junction bases numbered 9, after V lost 6 bases and J lost 2 bases. From germline, CDR1 is ENHRY and CDR2 SYGVKD. This CDR3 spans 15 amino acids. Sequenced here: peripheral blood, sampled in the third trimester of pregnancy. The V gene is TRBV10-3, the J gene TRBJ1-1, with 7 bases fitting TRBD1. The clonotype was recovered from a female donor in good health, enrolled as a control in a pregnancy study. The CDR3, as DNA: TGTGCCATCAGCGCAGGGGGACAAAAAAACACTGAAGCTTTCTTT. This translates into CAISAGGQKNTEAFF.